Sequencing of this T cell receptor beta chain was carried out in a study of T cells after yellow fever vaccination (dated by TCRdb to between 2018 and 2021). For the study in its entirety: The SMART-Seq v4 Ultra Low Input RNA kit was used to prepare libraries from fractions with low cell numbers. Blood samples were taken at several timepoints before and after primary and secondary immunization, and bulk PBMC replicates and cell subsets were isolated. Two healthy male donors, one aged 18 to 30 and one aged 30 to 39 years, were included in the cohort. To track T-cell clones before and after primary and booster YFV17D yellow fever vaccination, bulk TCR alpha and beta repertoires were sequenced longitudinally. Study-level results and caveats: The secondary T-cell response was found to be weaker but faster than the primary response, with a peak reached on day 5 rather than on day 15. Computational filtering was needed because FACS-sorted repertoires could contain abundant contaminating clonotypes from the bulk population. The study included only two donors, which limits how far the findings can be generalized. Most clones expanded after primary vaccination (approximately 95% of CD4 and approximately 90% of CD8) were re-detected after the booster, suggesting that broad memory maintenance occurred. A small share of clonotypes was detected in both CD4 and CD8 compartments, with the overlap likely arising from convergent recombination.

The CDR3 measures 17 amino acids from cysteine to phenylalanine. The entry retains the CDR3 DNA only, 51 bases that are in frame from base 1. Clipping removes 0 bases from V and 4 bases from J, with 9 as the unmatched junction base count. The germline V gene encodes CDR1 SGDLS and CDR2 YYNGEE. Synthesis of TCR cDNA relied on 5'RACE template switching, a step that introduced a universal primer site along with unique molecular identifiers. cDNA synthesis was primed from both the TCR alpha and TCR beta constant segments. Library amplification involved two PCR steps, and the second step added sample barcodes and sequencing adapters. Sequencing of the libraries was done on either Illumina HiSeq 2500 (2x100 bp) or NovaSeq (2x150 bp). The original methods were these. Demultiplexing of reads and collapsing into UMI consensus sequences were performed with MIGEC, and V(D)J alignment was carried out with MiXCR. Vaccine-responding clonotypes were identified with edgeR using replicate PBMC samples, with FDR below 0.01 and a log2 fold change above 5 up to day 15 being required. Each bulk clonotype was labeled CD4 or CD8 based on which sequenced repertoire, CD4 or CD8, contained the clonotype at higher abundance. The public reads were quality trimmed at Q25 with fastp and then assembled into clones with MiXCR by TCRdb, keeping productive beta chains. Every CDR3 protein is listed once, alongside the most common genes and DNA of its rows. These V and J calls derive from TCRdb rather than the authors' analysis. This sample holds some 500,000 distinct CDR3 sequences; roughly 14% were observed only once. The ten largest account for about an eighth of the sample.

Reading the label with the study, this specimen's treatment or condition is: live attenuated yellow fever vaccine strain. At every blood-draw timepoint, two biological replicates of bulk PBMCs were collected. PBMCs were isolated from peripheral blood using a standard Ficoll-Paque protocol. RNA was extracted with TriZol from bulk PBMCs, CD4 and CD8 fractions, and dextramer-positive and dextramer-negative fractions. To note about this clonotype: The antigen it binds to is not known. No base quality values were provided; no much bigger clone lies one nucleotide off.

The rearrangement combines TRBV9 with TRBJ2-1; 8 bases in the middle match TRBD2. The receptor was derived from a man aged 30 to 39 who received the YFV17D yellow fever vaccine. The sequenced sample was PBMCs, obtained on the day of the yellow fever booster vaccination. The bases read TGTGCCAGCAGCGTAGACTCCGGGACTAGACATTACAATGAGCAGTTCTTC. This sequence encodes CASSVDSGTRHYNEQFF.